This T cell receptor beta chain was found in a study of identical twins. Study-wide findings and caveats: There was more out-of-frame TCR alpha sharing in monozygotic twins than models estimated.

Among all donors, each was a healthy Caucasian. In this sample, this clonotype turned up a few times. Its antigen is not known. The CDR3 consists of 11 residues. Germline V lookup: CDR1 SEHNR, CDR2 FQNEAQ (reference sequence). With 8 bases removed from V and 3 bases from J, the gap between germline ends came to 4 bases. Unique molecular identifiers were in the cDNA, with template-switch universal primer binding. TCRdb analysed the 5' RACE reads with MiXCR anew, one entry per CDR3 protein. The sample includes 450,000 or so distinct CDR3 sequences, approximately 15% of them seen just once. Another study also made use of these data, one on yellow fever vaccine responses in identical twins.

The sequence came from a woman aged 18-29 years in good health. The chain carries TRBV7-9 and TRBJ2-2; D call uncertain. The specimen sequenced was CD4+ T cells sorted from blood. CDR3 sequence (DNA): TGTGCCAGCCCGGACACCGGGGAGCTGTTTTTT. Translated, it gives CASPDTGELFF.